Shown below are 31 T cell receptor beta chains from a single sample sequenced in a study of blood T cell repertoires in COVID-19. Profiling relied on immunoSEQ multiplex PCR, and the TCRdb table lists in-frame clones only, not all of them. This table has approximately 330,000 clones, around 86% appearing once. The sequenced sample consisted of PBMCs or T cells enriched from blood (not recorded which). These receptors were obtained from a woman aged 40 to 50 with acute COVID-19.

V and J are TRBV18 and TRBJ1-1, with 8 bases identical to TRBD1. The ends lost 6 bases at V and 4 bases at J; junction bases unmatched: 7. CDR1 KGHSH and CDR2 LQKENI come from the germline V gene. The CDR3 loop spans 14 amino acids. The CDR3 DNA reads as TGTGCCAGCTCCGGACAGGGTCGGGTCACTGAAGCTTTCTTT. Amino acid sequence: CASSGQGRVTEAFF.

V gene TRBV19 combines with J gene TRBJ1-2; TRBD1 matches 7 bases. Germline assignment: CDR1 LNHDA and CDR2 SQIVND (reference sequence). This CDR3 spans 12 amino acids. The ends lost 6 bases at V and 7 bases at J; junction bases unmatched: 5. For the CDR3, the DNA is TGTGCCAGTAGCGACAGGGTGGGTGGCTACACCTTC. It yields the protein CASSDRVGGYTF. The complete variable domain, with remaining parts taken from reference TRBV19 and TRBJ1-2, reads DGGITQSPKYLFRKEGQNVTLSCEQNLNHDAMYWYRQDPGQGLRLIYYSQIVNDFQKGDIAEGYSVSREKKESFPLTVTSAQKNPTAFYLCASSDRVGGYTFGSGTRLTVV.

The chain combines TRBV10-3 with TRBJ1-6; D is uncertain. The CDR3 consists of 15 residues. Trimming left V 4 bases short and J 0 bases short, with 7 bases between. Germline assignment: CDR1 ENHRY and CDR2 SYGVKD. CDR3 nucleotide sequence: TGTGCCATCAGTGTTAGCGGCTCCTATAATTCACCCCTCCACTTT. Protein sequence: CAISVSGSYNSPLHF.

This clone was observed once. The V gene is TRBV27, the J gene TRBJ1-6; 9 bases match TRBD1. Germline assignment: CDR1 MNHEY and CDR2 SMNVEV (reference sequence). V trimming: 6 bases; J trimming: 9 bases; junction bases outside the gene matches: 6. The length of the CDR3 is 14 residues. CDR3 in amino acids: CASSARTGVSPLHF. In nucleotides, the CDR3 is TGTGCCAGCAGCGCCCGGACAGGGGTTTCACCCCTCCACTTT.

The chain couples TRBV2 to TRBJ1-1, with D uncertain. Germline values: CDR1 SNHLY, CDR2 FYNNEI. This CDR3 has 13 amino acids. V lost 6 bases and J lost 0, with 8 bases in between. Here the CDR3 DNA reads TGTGCCAGCAGGGGAGAAGTGAACACTGAAGCTTTCTTT. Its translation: CASRGEVNTEAFF.

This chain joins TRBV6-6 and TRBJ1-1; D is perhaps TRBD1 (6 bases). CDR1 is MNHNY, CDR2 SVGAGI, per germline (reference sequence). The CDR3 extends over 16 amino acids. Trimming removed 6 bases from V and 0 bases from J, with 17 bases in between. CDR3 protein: CASRVRGGALNTEAFF. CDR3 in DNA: TGTGCCAGCAGGGTACGTGGGGGGGCCCTGAACACTGAAGCTTTCTTT.

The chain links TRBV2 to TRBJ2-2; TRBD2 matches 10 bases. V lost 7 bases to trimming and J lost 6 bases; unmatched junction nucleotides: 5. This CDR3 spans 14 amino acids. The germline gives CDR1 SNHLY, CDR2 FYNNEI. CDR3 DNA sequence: TGTGCCAGCACTTTGAGCGGGGGGGCCGGGGAGCTGTTTTTT. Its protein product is CASTLSGGAGELFF.

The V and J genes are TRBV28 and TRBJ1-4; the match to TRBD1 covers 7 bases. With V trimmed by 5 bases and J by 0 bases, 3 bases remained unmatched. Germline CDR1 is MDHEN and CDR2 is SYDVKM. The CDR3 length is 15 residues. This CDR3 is CASSRQGSTNEKLFF. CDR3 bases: TGTGCCAGCAGTCGACAGGGATCAACTAATGAAAAACTGTTTTTT.

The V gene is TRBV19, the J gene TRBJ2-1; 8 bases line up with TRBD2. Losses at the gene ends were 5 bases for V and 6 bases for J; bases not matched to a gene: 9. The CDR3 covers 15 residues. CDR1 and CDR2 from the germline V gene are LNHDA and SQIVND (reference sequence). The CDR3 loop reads CASSLGTRIVNEQFF. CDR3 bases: TGTGCCAGTAGTCTCGGGACTAGGATAGTCAATGAGCAGTTCTTC.

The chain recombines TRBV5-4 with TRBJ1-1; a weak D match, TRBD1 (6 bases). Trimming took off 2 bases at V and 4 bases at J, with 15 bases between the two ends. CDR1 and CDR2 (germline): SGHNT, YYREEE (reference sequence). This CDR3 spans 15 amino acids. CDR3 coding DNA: TGTGCCAGCAGCTTTACCACCGGGACACCCACTGAAGCTTTCTTT. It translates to CASSFTTGTPTEAFF.

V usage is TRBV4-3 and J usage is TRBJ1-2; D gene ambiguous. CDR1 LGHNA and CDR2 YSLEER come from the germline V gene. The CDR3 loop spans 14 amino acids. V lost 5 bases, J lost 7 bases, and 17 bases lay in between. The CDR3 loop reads CASSSNHRVGGYTF. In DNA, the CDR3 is TGCGCCAGCAGCTCTAACCATCGGGTTGGTGGCTACACCTTC.

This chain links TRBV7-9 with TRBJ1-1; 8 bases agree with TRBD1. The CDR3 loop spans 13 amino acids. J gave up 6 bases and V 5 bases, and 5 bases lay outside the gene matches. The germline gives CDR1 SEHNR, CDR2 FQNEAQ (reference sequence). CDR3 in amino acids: CASSRTGGAEAFF. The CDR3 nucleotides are TGTGCCAGCAGCCGAACAGGGGGTGCTGAAGCTTTCTTT.

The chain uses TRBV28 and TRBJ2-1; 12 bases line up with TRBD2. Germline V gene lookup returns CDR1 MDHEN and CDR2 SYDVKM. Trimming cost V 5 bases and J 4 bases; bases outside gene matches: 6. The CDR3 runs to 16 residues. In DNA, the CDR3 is TGTGCCAGCAGTGAAAGACTAGCGGGAGTTTACAATGAGCAGTTCTTC. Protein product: CASSERLAGVYNEQFF.

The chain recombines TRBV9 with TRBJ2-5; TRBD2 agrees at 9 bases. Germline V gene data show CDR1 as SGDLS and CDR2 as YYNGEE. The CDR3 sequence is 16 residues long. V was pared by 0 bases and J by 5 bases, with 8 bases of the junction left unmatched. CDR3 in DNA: TGTGCCAGCAGCGTAGGTCCCAGCGGGGGGAAGGAGACCCAGTACTTC. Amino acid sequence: CASSVGPSGGKETQYF.

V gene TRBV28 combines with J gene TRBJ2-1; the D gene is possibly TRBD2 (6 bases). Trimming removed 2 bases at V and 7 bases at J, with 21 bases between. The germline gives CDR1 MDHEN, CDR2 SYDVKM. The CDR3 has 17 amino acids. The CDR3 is CASSLIVWDSASNEQFF. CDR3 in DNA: TGTGCCAGCAGTTTAATCGTATGGGACTCGGCCTCTAATGAGCAGTTCTTC.

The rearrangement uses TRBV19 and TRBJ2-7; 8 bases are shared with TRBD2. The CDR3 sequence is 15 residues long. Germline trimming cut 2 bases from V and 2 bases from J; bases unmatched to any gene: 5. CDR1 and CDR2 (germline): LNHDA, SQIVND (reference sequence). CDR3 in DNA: TGTGCCAGTAGTATACGAGCGGGGGAAACCTACGAGCAGTACTTC. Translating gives CASSIRAGETYEQYF.

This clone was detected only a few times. The CDR3 bases are TGTGCCAGCGCCCGGGACAATGAGCAGTTCTTC. This codes for CASARDNEQFF. V and J are TRBV19 and TRBJ2-1; D gene ambiguous. The CDR3 runs to 11 residues. V was clipped by 9 bases and J by 5 bases, with 8 bases between them. The germline V gene encodes CDR1 LNHDA and CDR2 SQIVND (reference sequence).

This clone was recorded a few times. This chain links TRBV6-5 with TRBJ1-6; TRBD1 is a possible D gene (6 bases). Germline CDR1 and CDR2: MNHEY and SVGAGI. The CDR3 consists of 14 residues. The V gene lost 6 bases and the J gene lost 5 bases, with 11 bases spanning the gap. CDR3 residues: CASRPGGHNSPLHF. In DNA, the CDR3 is TGTGCCAGCAGACCGGGGGGGCATAATTCACCCCTCCACTTT.

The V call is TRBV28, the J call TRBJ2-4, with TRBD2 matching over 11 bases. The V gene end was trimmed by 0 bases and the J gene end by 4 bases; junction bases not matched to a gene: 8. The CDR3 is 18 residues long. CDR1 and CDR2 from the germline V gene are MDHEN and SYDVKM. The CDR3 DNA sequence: TGTGCCAGCAGTTTATGGGGGACTAGCGGCCAGATTAAAAACATTCAGTACTTC. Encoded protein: CASSLWGTSGQIKNIQYF.

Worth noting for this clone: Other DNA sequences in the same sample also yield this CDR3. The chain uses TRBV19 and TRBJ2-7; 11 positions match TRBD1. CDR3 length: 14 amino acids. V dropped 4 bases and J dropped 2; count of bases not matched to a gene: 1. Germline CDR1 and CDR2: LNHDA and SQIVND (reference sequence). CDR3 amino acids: CASSTGQGAYEQYF. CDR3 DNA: TGTGCCAGTAGTACGGGACAGGGGGCCTACGAGCAGTACTTC.

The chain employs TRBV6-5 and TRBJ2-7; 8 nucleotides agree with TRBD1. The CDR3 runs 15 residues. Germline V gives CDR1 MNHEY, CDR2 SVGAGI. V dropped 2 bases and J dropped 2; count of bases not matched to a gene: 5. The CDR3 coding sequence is TGTGCCAGCAGTTACGACAGGGGTCCAGCCTACGAGCAGTACTTC. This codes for CASSYDRGPAYEQYF.

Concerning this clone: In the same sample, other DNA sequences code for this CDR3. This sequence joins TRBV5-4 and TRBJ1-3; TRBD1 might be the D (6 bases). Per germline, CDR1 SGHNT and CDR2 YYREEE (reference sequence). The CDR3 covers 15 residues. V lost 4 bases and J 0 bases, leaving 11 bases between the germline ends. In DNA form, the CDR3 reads TGTGCCAGCAGCCTCCAGGGGTCCTCTGGAAACACCATATATTTT. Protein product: CASSLQGSSGNTIYF.

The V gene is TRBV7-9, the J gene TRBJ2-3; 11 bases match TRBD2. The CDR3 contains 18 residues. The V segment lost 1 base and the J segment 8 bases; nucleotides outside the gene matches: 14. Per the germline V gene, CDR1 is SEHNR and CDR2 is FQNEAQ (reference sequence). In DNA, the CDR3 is TGTGCCAGCAGCTTAGTAGCGGGGGGGGCCACCGTCGGAGGTACGCAGTATTTT. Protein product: CASSLVAGGATVGGTQYF.

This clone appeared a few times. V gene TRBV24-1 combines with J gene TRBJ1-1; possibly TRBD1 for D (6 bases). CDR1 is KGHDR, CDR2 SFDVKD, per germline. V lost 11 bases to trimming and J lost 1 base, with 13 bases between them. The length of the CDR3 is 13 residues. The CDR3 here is CANDSRGNTEAFF. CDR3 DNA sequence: TGTGCCAATGATTCCAGGGGGAACACTGAAGCTTTCTTT.

The CDR3 here is CASSLSSQGVVYEQYF. CDR3 in DNA: TGTGCCAGCAGCCTGTCTAGTCAGGGGGTAGTCTACGAGCAGTACTTC. The rearrangement uses TRBV7-2 and TRBJ2-7, with 7 bases lining up with TRBD1. V shed 5 bases and J 3 bases; nucleotides not matched to a gene: 13. The CDR3 covers 16 residues. CDR1 is SGHTA, CDR2 FQGNSA, per germline.

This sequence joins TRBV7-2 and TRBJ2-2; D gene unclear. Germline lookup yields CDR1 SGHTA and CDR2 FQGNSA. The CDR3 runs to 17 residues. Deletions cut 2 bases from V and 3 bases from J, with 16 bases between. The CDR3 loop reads CASSLSTLRQYTGELFF. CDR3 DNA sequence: TGTGCCAGCAGCTTATCCACCCTTCGTCAGTACACCGGGGAGCTGTTTTTT.

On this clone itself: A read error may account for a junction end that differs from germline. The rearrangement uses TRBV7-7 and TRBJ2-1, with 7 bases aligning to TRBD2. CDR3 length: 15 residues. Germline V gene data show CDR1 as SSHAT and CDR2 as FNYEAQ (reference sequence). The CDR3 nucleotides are TGTGCTAGCAGCCCCGGGGAGGGGTCTTACAATGAGCAGTTCTTC. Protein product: CASSPGEGSYNEQFF.

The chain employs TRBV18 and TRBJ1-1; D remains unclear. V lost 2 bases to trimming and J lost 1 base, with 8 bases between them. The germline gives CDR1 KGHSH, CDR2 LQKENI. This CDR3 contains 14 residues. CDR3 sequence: CASSPDGRNTEAFF. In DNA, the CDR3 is TGTGCCAGCTCACCAGATGGGAGGAACACTGAAGCTTTCTTT.

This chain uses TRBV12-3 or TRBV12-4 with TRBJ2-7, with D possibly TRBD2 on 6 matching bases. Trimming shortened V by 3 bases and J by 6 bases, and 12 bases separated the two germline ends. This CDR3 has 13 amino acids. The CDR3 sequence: CASSLGTPSEQYF. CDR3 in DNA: TGTGCCAGCAGTTTGGGGACTCCCTCCGAGCAGTACTTC.

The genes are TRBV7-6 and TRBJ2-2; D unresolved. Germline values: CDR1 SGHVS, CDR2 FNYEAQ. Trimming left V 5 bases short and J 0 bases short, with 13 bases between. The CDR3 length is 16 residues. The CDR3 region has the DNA TGTGCCAGCAGCCCACGCGGCGGAGCGAACACCGGGGAGCTGTTTTTT. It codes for CASSPRGGANTGELFF.

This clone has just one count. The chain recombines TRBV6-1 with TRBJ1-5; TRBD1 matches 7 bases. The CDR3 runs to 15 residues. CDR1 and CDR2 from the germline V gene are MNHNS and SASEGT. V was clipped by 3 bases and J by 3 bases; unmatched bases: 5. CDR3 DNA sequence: TGTGCCAGCAGTGAGGACAGGTTCCTCAATCAGCCCCAGCATTTT. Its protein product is CASSEDRFLNQPQHF.